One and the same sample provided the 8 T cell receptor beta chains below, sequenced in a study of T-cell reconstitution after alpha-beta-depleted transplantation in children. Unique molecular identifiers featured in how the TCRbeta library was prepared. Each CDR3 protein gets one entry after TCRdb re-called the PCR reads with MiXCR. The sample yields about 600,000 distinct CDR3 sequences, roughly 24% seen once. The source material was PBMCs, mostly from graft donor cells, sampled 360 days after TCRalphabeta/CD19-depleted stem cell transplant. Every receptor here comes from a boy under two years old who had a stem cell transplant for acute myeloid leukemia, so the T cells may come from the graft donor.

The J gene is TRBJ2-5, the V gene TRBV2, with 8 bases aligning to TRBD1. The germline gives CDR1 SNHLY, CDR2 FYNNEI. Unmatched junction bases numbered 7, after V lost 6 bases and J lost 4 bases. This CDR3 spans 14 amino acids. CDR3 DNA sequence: TGTGCCAGCAGCGGAGACAGGGGCGTAGAGACCCAGTACTTC. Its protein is CASSGDRGVETQYF.

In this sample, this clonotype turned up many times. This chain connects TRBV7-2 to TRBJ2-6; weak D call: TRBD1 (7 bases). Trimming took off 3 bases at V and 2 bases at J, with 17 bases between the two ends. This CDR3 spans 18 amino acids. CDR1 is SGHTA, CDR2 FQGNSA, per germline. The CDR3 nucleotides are TGTGCCAGCAGCTTGCGGCAGGGGGGTAGTACTGGGGCCAACGTCCTGACTTTC. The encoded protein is CASSLRQGGSTGANVLTF. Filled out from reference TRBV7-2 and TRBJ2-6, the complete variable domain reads GAGVSQSPSNKVTEKGKDVELRCDPISGHTALYWYRQSLGQGLEFLIYFQGNSAPDKSGLPSDRFSAERTGGSVSTLTIQRTQQEDSAVYLCASSLRQGGSTGANVLTFGAGSRLTVL.

The CDR3 nucleotides read TGCGCCAGCTCATTGTACCCCGGGGACCAAGAGACCCAGTACTTC. It yields the protein CASSLYPGDQETQYF. The chain is built from TRBV5-1 and TRBJ2-5; a possible D gene is TRBD2 (5 bases). The CDR3 loop spans 15 amino acids. V dropped 7 bases and J dropped 0 bases, with 16 bases sitting between them. Germline loops: CDR1 SGHRS, CDR2 YFSETQ.

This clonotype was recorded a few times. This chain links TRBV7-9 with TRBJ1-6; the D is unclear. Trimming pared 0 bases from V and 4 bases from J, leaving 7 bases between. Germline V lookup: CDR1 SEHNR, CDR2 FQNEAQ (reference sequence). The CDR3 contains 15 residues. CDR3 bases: TGTGCCAGCAGCTTAGCCGGGCTATATAATTCACCCCTCCACTTT. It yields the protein CASSLAGLYNSPLHF.

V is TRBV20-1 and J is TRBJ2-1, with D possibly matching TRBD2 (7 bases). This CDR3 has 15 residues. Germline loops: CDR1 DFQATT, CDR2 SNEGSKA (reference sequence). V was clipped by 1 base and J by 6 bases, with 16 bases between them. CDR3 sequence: CSARALSGGRNEQFF. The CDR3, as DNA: TGCAGTGCTAGAGCCCTCTCGGGGGGCCGCAATGAGCAGTTCTTC.

CDR3 nucleotides: TGTGCCAGCAGTTACAGGCCTAGCGGGGGGCGGGAGACCCAGTACTTC. Amino acid sequence: CASSYRPSGGRETQYF. The chain is built from TRBV6-5 and TRBJ2-5, with TRBD2 matching over 11 bases. V trimming: 2 bases; J trimming: 5 bases; junction bases outside the gene matches: 7. CDR1 is MNHEY and CDR2 is SVGAGI in the germline V gene. This CDR3 is built from 16 residues.

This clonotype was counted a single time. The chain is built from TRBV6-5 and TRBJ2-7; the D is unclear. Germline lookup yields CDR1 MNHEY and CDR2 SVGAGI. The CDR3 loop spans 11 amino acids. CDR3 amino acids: CASRPPGSSSV. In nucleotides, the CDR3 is TGTGCCAGCAGGCCCCCAGGTTCCTCAAGCGTC.

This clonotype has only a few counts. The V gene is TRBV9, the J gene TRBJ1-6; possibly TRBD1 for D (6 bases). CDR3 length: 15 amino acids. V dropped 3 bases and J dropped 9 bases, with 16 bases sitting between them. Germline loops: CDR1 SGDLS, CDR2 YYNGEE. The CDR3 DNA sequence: TGTGCCAGCAGCGCCTACAGGGAGGCGGGTTCACCCCTCCACTTT. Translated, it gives CASSAYREAGSPLHF.